The 19 T cell receptor beta chains below all came from one sample that was sequenced in a study of blood T cell repertoires in COVID-19. Sequencing used immunoSEQ multiplex PCR; TCRdb keeps in-frame clones, though not all of them. The sample shows 130,000 to 150,000 clones, approximately 80% of them seen only once. The specimen sequenced was peripheral blood. These receptors all stem from a human donor in a cohort sampled during active COVID-19.

The CDR3 spells CAINLAGPRSTDTQYF. In DNA form, the CDR3 reads TGTGCCATCAACCTAGCGGGACCGAGAAGCACAGATACGCAGTATTTT. The chain has TRBV10-3 and TRBJ2-3, with 9 nucleotides matching TRBD2. Germline-derived CDR1 and CDR2 are ENHRY and SYGVKD. This CDR3 has 16 residues. The J segment lost 0 bases and the V segment lost 7 bases, leaving 8 bases of the junction unmatched.

The genes are TRBV24-1 and TRBJ2-5; 10 bases line up with TRBD2. V shed 4 bases and J 3 bases; nucleotides not matched to a gene: 7. Looked up from germline, CDR1 is KGHDR and CDR2 is SFDVKD. This CDR3 has 16 amino acids. CDR3 DNA: TGTGCCACCAGTGAGACTAGCGGGCGCTCCGAAGAGACCCAGTACTTC. Translated: CATSETSGRSEETQYF.

The genes are TRBV19 and TRBJ2-1; weak D call: TRBD2 (6 bases). This CDR3 contains 16 residues. Between the trimmed V and J ends, which lost 4 bases and 0 bases, there was a span of 13 bases. Germline V gives CDR1 LNHDA, CDR2 SQIVND (reference sequence). CDR3 coding DNA: TGTGCCAGTAGTACCTGGCACGGGAGCTCCTACAATGAGCAGTTCTTC. Its translation: CASSTWHGSSYNEQFF.

This clone was picked up a small number of times. The chain has TRBV6-1 and TRBJ2-7; 8 positions agree with TRBD1. The CDR3 is 15 residues long. CDR1 MNHNS and CDR2 SASEGT come from the germline V gene. Trimming took 2 bases from V and 2 from J; bases not matched to a gene: 5. CDR3 nucleotides: TGTGCCAGCAGTGAATCCTCAGGGGGCGCCTACGAGCAGTACGTC. Translation gives CASSESSGGAYEQYV.

The J gene is TRBJ2-1, the V gene TRBV9; the match to TRBD2 covers 10 bases. This CDR3 has 15 amino acids. In germline, CDR1 is SGDLS, CDR2 YYNGEE. V was clipped by 3 bases and J by 2 bases; unmatched bases: 2. DNA for the CDR3: TGTGCCAGCAGCGCCGGACTAGCGGCCTACAATGAGCAGTTCTTC. Amino acids: CASSAGLAAYNEQFF.

The chain employs TRBV2 and TRBJ2-7; 10 bases line up with TRBD2. V was clipped by 2 bases and J by 2 bases; unmatched bases: 9. The CDR3 is 17 residues long. Germline CDR1 SNHLY, CDR2 FYNNEI. CDR3 sequence reads: CASSEYNSGGPTYEQYF. The CDR3 DNA follows: TGTGCCAGCAGTGAATATAATAGCGGGGGGCCGACCTACGAGCAGTACTTC.

The chain couples TRBV11-2 to TRBJ2-5; tentatively, D is TRBD2 (5 bases). This CDR3 is built from 15 residues. Trimming shortened V by 1 base and J by 0 bases, and 9 bases separated the two germline ends. CDR1 is SGHAT, CDR2 FQNNGV, per germline. CDR3 region: CASSLGAGNQETQYF. CDR3 DNA: TGTGCCAGCAGCTTAGGGGCCGGGAACCAAGAGACCCAGTACTTC.

The sample holds many counts of this clone. The rearrangement uses TRBV28 and TRBJ1-5; 7 positions agree with TRBD1. After removal of 8 bases from V and 1 base from J, the junction contained 11 bases not matched to a gene. The CDR3 runs 16 residues. Germline V gives CDR1 MDHEN, CDR2 SYDVKM. The CDR3 DNA reads as TGTGCCAGCGGTAGACCGACAGGGTTCAGCAATCAGCCCCAGCATTTT. Its protein product is CASGRPTGFSNQPQHF.

Points on this clone: Other DNA sequences from this sample encode an identical CDR3 as well. The V gene is TRBV7-9, the J gene TRBJ1-3; 10 nucleotides align to TRBD1. V lost 4 bases and J lost 1; bases outside the gene matches: 1. Per germline, CDR1 SEHNR and CDR2 FQNEAQ (reference sequence). The CDR3 is made up of 15 amino acids. This CDR3 reads CASSWGQGSGNTIYF. CDR3 sequence (DNA): TGTGCCAGCAGCTGGGGACAGGGGTCTGGAAACACCATATATTTT.

This rearrangement joins TRBV4-2 to TRBJ2-7; 9 bases align to TRBD2. V dropped 2 bases and J dropped 2; count of bases not matched to a gene: 4. This CDR3 comprises 15 residues. Germline loops: CDR1 LGHNA, CDR2 YNFKEQ. CDR3 loop: CASSQTRGGTYEQYF. The CDR3 DNA follows: TGTGCCAGCAGCCAAACGCGGGGGGGTACCTACGAGCAGTACTTC.

The table lists this clone with a few counts. The chain employs TRBV2 and TRBJ1-4, with D unclear. Looked up from germline, CDR1 is SNHLY and CDR2 is FYNNEI. This CDR3 comprises 14 residues. The ends were cut back, 4 bases at V and 5 bases at J, with 11 bases in the middle. Here the CDR3 DNA reads TGTGCCAGCAGTGTGGGCAGAGCAAATGAAAAACTGTTTTTT. It yields the protein CASSVGRANEKLFF. Full variable domain (rest looked up from reference TRBV2 and TRBJ1-4): EPEVTQTPSHQVTQMGQEVILRCVPISNHLYFYWYRQILGQKVEFLVSFYNNEISEKSEIFDDQFSVERPDGSNFTLKIRSTKLEDSAMYFCASSVGRANEKLFFGSGTQLSVL.

J is TRBJ2-7 and V is TRBV2; the D gene is possibly TRBD2 (5 bases). Trimming pared 4 bases from V and 0 bases from J, leaving 7 bases between. The germline V gene encodes CDR1 SNHLY and CDR2 FYNNEI. The CDR3 consists of 13 residues. In nucleotides, the CDR3 is TGTGCCAGCAGTGGGGAGTCCTCCTACGAGCAGTACGTC. Translating gives CASSGESSYEQYV.

As DNA, the CDR3 is TGCGCCAGCACTATTGCCCACCCACAGGGGAGAAAGGACATAGGGGAGACCCAGTACTTC. This translates into CASTIAHPQGRKDIGETQYF. The V and J genes are TRBV5-1 and TRBJ2-5, with 7 bases matching TRBD1. With 6 bases clipped from V and 5 bases from J, the junction kept 28 bases outside the gene matches. CDR3 length: 20 residues. The germline V gene encodes CDR1 SGHRS and CDR2 YFSETQ.

J is TRBJ2-7 and V is TRBV18, with 7 bases lining up with TRBD1. CDR1 is KGHSH, CDR2 LQKENI, per germline. There are 14 residues in the CDR3. V lost 5 bases and J lost 6; bases outside the gene matches: 10. The CDR3 nucleotides read TGTGCCAGCTCATTAGGACAGGAGCTCGTCGAGCAGTACGTC. Amino acid sequence: CASSLGQELVEQYV.

The J gene is TRBJ2-7, the V gene TRBV12-3 or TRBV12-4; D is possibly TRBD1 (5 bases). The CDR3 runs to 12 residues. The germline V and J ends were trimmed by 5 bases and 5 bases, with 10 bases remaining between them. CDR3 nucleotide sequence: TGTGCCAGCAGTCCAGGGTCCCACGAGCAGTACTTC. It yields the protein CASSPGSHEQYF.

This chain uses TRBV28 with TRBJ1-6, with D perhaps matching TRBD1 (6 bases). V lost 10 bases to trimming and J lost 0 bases, with 19 bases between them. The CDR3 has 17 residues. Germline CDR1 MDHEN, CDR2 SYDVKM. DNA for the CDR3: TGTGCCACTCGGGGGGCCGGGGCCCCCTCCTATAATTCACCCCTCCACTTT. Translating it yields CATRGAGAPSYNSPLHF.

This chain uses TRBV4-1 with TRBJ2-3; D is perhaps TRBD1 (6 bases). The germline V gene has CDR1 MGHRA and CDR2 YSYEKL. The CDR3 runs to 16 residues. V lost 0 bases, J lost 6 bases, and 16 bases lay in between. The CDR3 sequence: CASSQDIVRGVDTQYF. The DNA of the CDR3 is TGCGCCAGCAGCCAAGATATCGTCAGGGGAGTGGATACGCAGTATTTT.

In this sample, this clone turned up many times. This chain joins TRBV19 and TRBJ2-6, with D possibly being TRBD2 (5 bases). The V gene's germline CDR1 is LNHDA and CDR2 SQIVND (reference sequence). The CDR3 is 18 amino acids. V was pared by 3 bases and J by 0 bases, with 15 bases between. The CDR3 is CASSIVRALNSGANVLTF. CDR3 DNA sequence: TGTGCCAGTAGTATCGTGAGGGCCTTGAACTCTGGGGCCAACGTCCTGACTTTC.

The rearrangement uses TRBV5-1 and TRBJ2-2; 7 nucleotides agree with TRBD1. Trimming took 6 bases from V and 2 from J; bases not matched to a gene: 4. The CDR3 sequence is 14 residues long. Germline V lookup: CDR1 SGHRS, CDR2 YFSETQ. The CDR3 reads CASTQGVNTGELFF. CDR3 DNA: TGCGCCAGCACCCAGGGGGTTAACACCGGGGAGCTGTTTTTT.